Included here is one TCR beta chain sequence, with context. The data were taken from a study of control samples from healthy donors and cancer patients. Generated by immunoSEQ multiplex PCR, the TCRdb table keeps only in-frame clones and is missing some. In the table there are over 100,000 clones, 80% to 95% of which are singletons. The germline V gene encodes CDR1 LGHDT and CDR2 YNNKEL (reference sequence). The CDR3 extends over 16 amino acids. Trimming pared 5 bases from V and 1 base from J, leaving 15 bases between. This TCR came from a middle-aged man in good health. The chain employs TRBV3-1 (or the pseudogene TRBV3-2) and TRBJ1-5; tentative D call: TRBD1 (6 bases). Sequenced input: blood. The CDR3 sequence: CASSITTGRSNQPQHF. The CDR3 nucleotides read TGTGCCAGCAGCATAACTACAGGGCGGAGCAATCAGCCCCAGCATTTT.